This entry is about one T cell receptor (beta chain). Antigen unknown. These data are taken from a study of cytomegalovirus exposure and HLA in healthy donors. Overall study context: The 120 or so validation repertoires were reported in a later analysis to have been generated on the same platform as the roughly 680 first-cohort repertoires. Overall study results and limits: Researchers counted roughly 150 TCR beta chains as cytomegalovirus-associated.

Trimming cost V 3 bases and J 5 bases; bases outside gene matches: 8. Germline CDR1 is MDHEN and CDR2 is SYDVKM. CDR3 size: 16 residues. Measured with immunoSEQ multiplex PCR; TCRdb has only the in-frame clones, and not every one. This sample has about 220,000 clones, with around nine tenths found just once. The sequenced sample consisted of PBMCs. The chain combines TRBV28 with TRBJ2-5, with TRBD1 matching over 11 bases. This clonotype originated in a man in his late teens or twenties in good health and CMV-seronegative. CDR3 bases: TGTGCCAGCAGTTTCTTGTCCGGGACAGGGGGGGAGACCCAGTACTTC. As protein: CASSFLSGTGGETQYF.